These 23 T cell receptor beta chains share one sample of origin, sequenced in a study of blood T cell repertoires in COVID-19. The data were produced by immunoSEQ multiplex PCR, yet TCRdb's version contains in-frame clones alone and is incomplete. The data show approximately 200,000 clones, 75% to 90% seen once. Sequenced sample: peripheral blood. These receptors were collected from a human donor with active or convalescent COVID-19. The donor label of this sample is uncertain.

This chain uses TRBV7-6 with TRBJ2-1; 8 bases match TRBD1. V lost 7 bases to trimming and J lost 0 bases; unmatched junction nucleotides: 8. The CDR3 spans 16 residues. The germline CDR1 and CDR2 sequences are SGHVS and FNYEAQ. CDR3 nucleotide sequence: TGTGCCAGCACTAGGACAGGGATCAACTCCTACAATGAGCAGTTCTTC. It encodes CASTRTGINSYNEQFF.

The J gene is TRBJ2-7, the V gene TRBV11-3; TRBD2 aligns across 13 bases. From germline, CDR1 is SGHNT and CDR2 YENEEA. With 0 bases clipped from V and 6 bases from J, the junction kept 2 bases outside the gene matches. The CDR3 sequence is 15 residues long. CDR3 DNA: TGTGCCAGCAGCTTAGAAGGGACTAGCGGGGTCGAGCAGTACTTC. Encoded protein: CASSLEGTSGVEQYF. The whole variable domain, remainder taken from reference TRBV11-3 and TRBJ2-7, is EAGVVQSPRYKIIEKKQPVAFWCNPISGHNTLYWYLQNLGQGPELLIRYENEEAVDDSQLPKDRFSAERLKGVDSTLKIQPAELGDSAVYLCASSLEGTSGVEQYFGPGTRLTVT.

As DNA, the CDR3 is TGTGCCAGCAGTGGGGTTGGGACTCGGGCGGGTGAGCAGTACTTC. This translates into CASSGVGTRAGEQYF. The chain carries TRBV6-2 or TRBV6-3 and TRBJ2-7; possible D gene TRBD2, 6 bases. CDR3 size: 15 residues. Per germline, CDR1 MNHEY and CDR2 SVGEGT. The V and J ends lost 5 bases and 7 bases respectively, with 21 bases between them.

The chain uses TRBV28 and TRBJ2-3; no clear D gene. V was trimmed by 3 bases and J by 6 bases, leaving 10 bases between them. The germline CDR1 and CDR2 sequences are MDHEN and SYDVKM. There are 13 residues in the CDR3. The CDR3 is CASSLPQSDTQYF. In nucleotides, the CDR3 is TGTGCCAGCAGTTTGCCCCAGTCGGATACGCAGTATTTT.

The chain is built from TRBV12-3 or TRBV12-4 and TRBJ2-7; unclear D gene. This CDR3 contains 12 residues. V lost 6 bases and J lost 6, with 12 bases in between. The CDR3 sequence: CASRLNSGEQYF. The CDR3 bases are TGTGCCAGCAGGCTAAATTCGGGCGAGCAGTACTTC.

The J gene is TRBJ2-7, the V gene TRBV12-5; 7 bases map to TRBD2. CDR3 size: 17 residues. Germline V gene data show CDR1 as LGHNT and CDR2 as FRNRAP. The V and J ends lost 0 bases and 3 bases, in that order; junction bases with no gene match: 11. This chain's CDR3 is CASGLVPTSRMDYEQYF. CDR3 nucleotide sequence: TGTGCTAGTGGTTTGGTACCGACTAGCAGGATGGACTACGAGCAGTACTTC.

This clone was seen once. This CDR3 reads CASGQLRGARNQPQHF. CDR3 DNA sequence: TGCGCCAGCGGCCAATTGCGGGGGGCGCGCAATCAGCCCCAGCATTTT. The chain links TRBV23-1 to TRBJ1-5; tentatively, D is TRBD1 (6 bases). TRBV23-1 belongs to the ORF category, with a function that is uncertain. V dropped 8 bases and J dropped 2 bases, with 19 bases sitting between them. The CDR3 length is 16 residues.

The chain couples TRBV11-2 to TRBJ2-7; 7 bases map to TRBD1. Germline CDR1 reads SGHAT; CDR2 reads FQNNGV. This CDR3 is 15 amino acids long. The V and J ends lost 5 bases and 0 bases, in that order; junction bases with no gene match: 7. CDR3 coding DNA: TGTGCCAGCAGCCCGGACAGGCTTAGCTCCTACGAGCAGTACTTC. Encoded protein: CASSPDRLSSYEQYF.

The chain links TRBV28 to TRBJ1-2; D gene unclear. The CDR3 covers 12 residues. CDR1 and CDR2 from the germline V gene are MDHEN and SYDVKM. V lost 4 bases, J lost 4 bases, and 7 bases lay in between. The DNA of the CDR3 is TGTGCCAGCAGTTGGCAGTCCTATGGCTACACCTTC. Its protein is CASSWQSYGYTF.

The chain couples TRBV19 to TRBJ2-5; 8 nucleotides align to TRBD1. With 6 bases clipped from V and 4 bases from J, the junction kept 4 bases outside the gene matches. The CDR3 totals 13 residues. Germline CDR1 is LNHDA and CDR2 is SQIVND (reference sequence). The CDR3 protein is CASSGQGSETQYF. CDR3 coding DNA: TGTGCCAGTAGCGGACAGGGTTCAGAGACCCAGTACTTC.

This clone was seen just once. The CDR3 DNA follows: TGTGCCAGCAGTTCAAGGGGGTTCGGGCGGCGCCAAGAGACCCAGTACTTC. Its protein product is CASSSRGFGRRQETQYF. The chain carries TRBV27 and TRBJ2-5; D might be TRBD1 (6 bases). There are 17 residues in the CDR3. CDR1 is MNHEY and CDR2 is SMNVEV in the germline V gene (reference sequence). Trimming shortened V by 4 bases and J by 1 base, and 19 bases separated the two germline ends.

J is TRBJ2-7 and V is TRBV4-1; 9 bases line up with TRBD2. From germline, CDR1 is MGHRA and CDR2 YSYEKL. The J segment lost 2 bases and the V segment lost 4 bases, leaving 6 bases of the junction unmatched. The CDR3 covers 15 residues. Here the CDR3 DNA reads TGCGCCAGCAGCCCCAGGCGGGAGGGCACCTACGAGCAGTACTTC. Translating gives CASSPRREGTYEQYF.

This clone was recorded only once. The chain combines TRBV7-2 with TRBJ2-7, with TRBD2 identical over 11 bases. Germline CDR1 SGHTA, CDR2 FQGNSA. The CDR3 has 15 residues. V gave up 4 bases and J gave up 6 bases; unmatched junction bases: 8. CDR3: CASSYSGRAQGEQYF. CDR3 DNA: TGTGCCAGCAGCTATAGCGGGAGGGCCCAGGGCGAGCAGTACTTC.

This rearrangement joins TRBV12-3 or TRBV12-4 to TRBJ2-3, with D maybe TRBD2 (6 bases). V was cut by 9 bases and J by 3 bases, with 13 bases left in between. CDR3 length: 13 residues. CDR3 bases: TGTGCCAGTCGGAGGGGAGCGACAGATACGCAGTATTTT. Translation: CASRRGATDTQYF.

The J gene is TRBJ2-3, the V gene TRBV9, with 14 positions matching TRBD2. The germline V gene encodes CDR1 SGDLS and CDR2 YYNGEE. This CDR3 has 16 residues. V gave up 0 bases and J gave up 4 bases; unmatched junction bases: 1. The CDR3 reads CASSVGTSGRSDTQYF. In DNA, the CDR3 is TGTGCCAGCAGCGTAGGGACTAGCGGGAGGTCAGATACGCAGTATTTT.

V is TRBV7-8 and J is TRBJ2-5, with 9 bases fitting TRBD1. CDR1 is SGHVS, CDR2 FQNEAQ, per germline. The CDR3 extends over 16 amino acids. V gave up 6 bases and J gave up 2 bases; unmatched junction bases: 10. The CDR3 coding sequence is TGTGCCAGCAGTTTTCGCCCGGGACAGGGACAAGAGACCCAGTACTTC. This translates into CASSFRPGQGQETQYF. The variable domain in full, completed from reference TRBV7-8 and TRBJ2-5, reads GAGVSQSPRYKVAKRGQDVALRCDPISGHVSLFWYQQALGQGPEFLTYFQNEAQLDKSGLPSDRFFAERPEGSVSTLKIQRTQQEDSAVYLCASSFRPGQGQETQYFGPGTRLLVL.

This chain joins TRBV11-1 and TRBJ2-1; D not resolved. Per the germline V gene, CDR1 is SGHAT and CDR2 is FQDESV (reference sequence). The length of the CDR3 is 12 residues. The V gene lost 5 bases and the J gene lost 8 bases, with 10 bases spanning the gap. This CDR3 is CASSIVSYEQFF. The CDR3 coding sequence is TGTGCCAGCAGCATAGTAAGCTATGAGCAGTTCTTC.

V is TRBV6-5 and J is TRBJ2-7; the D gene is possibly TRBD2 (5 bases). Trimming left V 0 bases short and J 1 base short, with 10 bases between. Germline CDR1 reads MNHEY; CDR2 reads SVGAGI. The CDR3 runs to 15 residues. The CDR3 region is CASSYSSGESYEQYF. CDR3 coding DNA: TGTGCCAGCAGTTACTCGAGTGGGGAGTCCTACGAGCAGTACTTC.

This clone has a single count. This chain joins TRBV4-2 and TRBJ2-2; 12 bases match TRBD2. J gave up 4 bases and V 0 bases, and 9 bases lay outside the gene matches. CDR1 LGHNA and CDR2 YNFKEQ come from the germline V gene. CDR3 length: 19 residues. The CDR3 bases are TGTGCCAGCAGCCAAGATAAAGCTAGCGGGGGGGCCGGCACCGGGGAGCTGTTTTTT. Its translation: CASSQDKASGGAGTGELFF.

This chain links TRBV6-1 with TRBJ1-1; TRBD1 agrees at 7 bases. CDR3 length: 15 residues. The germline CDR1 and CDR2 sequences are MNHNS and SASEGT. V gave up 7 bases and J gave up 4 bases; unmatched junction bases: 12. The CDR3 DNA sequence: TGTGCCAGCAACTACGGTGAACAGGGGACCACTGAAGCTTTCTTT. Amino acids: CASNYGEQGTTEAFF.

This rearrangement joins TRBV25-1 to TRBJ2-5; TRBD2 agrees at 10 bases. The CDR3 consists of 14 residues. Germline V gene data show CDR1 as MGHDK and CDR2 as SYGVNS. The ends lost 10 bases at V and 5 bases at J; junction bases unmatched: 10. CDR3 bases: TGTGCCACCATGTTAGCGGGAGGATCGGAGACCCAGTACTTC. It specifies CATMLAGGSETQYF.

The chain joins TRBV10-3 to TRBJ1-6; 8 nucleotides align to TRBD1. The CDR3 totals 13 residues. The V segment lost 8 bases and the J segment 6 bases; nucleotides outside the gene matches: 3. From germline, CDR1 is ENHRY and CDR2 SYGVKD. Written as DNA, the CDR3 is TGTGCCATCGCGACAGGGGCTAATTCACCCCTCCACTTT. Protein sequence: CAIATGANSPLHF.

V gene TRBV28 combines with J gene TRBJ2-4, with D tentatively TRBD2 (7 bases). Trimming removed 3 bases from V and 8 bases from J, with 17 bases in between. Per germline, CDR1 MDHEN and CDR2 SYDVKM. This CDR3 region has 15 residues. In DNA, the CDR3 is TGTGCCAGCAGTTTCCCCGAGGGGGGGGGATACATTCAGTACTTC. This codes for CASSFPEGGGYIQYF.